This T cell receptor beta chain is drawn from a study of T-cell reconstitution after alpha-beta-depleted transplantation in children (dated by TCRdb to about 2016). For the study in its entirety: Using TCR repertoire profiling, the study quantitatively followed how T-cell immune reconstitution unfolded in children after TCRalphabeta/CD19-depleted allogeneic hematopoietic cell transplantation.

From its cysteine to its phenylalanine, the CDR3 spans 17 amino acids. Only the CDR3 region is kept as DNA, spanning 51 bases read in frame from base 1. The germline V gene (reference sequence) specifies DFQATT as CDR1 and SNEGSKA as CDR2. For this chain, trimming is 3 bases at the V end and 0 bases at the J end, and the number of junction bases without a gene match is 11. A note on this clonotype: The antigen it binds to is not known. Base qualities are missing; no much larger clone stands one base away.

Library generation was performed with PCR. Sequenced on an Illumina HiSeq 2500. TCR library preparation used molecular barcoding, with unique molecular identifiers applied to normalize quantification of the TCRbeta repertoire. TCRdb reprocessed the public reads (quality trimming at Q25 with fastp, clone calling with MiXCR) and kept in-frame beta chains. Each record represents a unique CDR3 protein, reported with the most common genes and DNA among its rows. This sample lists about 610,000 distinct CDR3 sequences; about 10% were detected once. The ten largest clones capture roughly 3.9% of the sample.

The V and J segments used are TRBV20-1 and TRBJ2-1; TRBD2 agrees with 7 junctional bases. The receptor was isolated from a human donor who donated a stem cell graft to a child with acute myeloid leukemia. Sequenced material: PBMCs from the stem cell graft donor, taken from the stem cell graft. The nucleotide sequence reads TGCAGTGCTAGGAGAACTAGCGTGACACTCTCCTACAATGAGCAGTTCTTC. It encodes CSARRTSVTLSYNEQFF.